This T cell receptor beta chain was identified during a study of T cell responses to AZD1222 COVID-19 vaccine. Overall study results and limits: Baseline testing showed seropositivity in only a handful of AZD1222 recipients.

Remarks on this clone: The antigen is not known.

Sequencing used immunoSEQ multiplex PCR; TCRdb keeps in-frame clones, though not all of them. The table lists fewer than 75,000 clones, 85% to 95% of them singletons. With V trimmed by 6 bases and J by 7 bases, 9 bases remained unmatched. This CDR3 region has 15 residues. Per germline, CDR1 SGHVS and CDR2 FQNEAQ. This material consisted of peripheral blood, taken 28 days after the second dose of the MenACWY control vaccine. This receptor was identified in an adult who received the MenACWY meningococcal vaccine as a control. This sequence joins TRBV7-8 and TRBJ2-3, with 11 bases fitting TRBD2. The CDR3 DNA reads TGTGCCAGCAGTCAACTAGCGGGAGATCGGTATACGCAGTATTTT. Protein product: CASSQLAGDRYTQYF.